This TCR beta chain comes out of a study of a mutant IDH1 vaccine in newly diagnosed glioma. About the study: The treated population exhibited a male proportion of roughly 60%, a female proportion of roughly 40%, and a mean age of around 40 years. Patients got radiotherapy, temozolomide, or both beforehand, and most got both.

Libraries were prepared by immunoSEQ multiplex PCR; TCRdb keeps only in-frame clonotypes and omits some of them. This sample has around 82,000 clones, with about 80% found just once. The time point here: baseline, week 1 (first vaccination visit). Indicated treatment: pre-vaccination baseline after standard-of-care therapy. This clone was detected once. What it binds is unknown. The study, taken as a whole, reports: Apparently unrelated to pseudoprogression were changes in the top peripheral T cell clonotypes.

The specimen was PBMCs, collected from a glioma patient treated with radiotherapy, temozolomide or both. The TCR was taken from a man aged 40-49 years with glioma. Some clones in this sample may be carry-over from other donors' samples.

DNA of the CDR3: TGTGCCAGCAGCTCAGACAGGGCTCTGTACGAGCAGTACTTC. Its translation: CASSSDRALYEQYF. This sequence joins TRBV7-2 and TRBJ2-7; 7 bases fit TRBD1. Germline V gene sequence: CDR1 SGHTA, CDR2 FQGNSA. The J segment lost 4 bases and the V segment lost 4 bases, leaving 7 bases of the junction unmatched. This CDR3 comprises 14 residues.